This TCR beta chain emerged from a study of T cells in Graves' hyperthyroidism and ophthalmopathy. Germline V gives CDR1 LGHDT, CDR2 YNNKEL (reference sequence). V shed 7 bases, J shed 1 base, and the junction held 14 bases outside the gene matches. The CDR3 length is 18 residues. TCR beta CDR3 regions were amplified from RNA transcripts. In the first-round RT-PCR of the TCR CDR3, the HTBI primer set was used. TCRdb analysed the multiplex PCR reads with MiXCR anew, one entry per CDR3 protein. The repertoire includes approximately 600,000 distinct CDR3 sequences, 13% to 15% of them detected once, and around 7% sits in the top ten. A few counts support this clonotype.

This sequence originates from a woman younger than 35 with Graves' ophthalmopathy. Sequences were obtained from blood. V is TRBV3-1 and J is TRBJ1-5; TRBD1 matches 9 bases. The CDR3 is CASMGAGTGWRSNQPQHF. The DNA of the CDR3 is TGTGCCAGCATGGGAGCCGGGACAGGGTGGAGGAGCAATCAGCCCCAGCATTTT.